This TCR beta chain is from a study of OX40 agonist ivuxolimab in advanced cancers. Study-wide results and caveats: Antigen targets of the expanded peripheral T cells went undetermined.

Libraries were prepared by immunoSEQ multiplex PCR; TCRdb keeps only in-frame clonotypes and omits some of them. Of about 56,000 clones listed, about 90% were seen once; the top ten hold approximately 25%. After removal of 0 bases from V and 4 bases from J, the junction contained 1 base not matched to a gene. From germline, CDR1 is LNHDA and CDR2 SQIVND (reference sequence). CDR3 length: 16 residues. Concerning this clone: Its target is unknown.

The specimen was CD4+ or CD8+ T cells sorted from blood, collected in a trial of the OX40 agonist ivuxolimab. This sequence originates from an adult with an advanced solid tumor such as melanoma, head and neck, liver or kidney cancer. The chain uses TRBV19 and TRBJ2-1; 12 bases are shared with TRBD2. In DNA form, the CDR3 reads TGTGCCAGTAGTATAGAAGGGACTAGCGGGTACAATGAGCAGTTCTTC. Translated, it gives CASSIEGTSGYNEQFF.